This T cell receptor (beta chain) is from a study of blood T cell repertoires in COVID-19. Study in general: The origin of the acute and convalescent COVID-19 samples was the United States, Italy and Spain. Sample material is recorded as cDNA or gDNA derived from T cells, B-cell-depleted T cells, or PBMCs.

The authors' processing: Researchers report that nucleated cell counts were estimated from reference gene primer amplification. Libraries were prepared by immunoSEQ multiplex PCR; TCRdb keeps only in-frame clonotypes and omits some of them. V and J calls and clone size are copied from that table; D and trimming were computed from the DNA. The table lists about 50,000 clones, over 75% of them singletons. The table lists this clone with a count of one. Sequenced: peripheral blood. The sequence derives from a human donor in a cohort sampled during active COVID-19.

The CDR3 region is CAIRGGGLAGVIDTQYF. DNA for the CDR3: TGTGCCATCAGAGGGGGTGGACTAGCGGGAGTTATAGATACGCAGTATTTT. V usage is TRBV10-3 and J usage is TRBJ2-3; 13 bases fit TRBD2. CDR1 and CDR2 (germline): ENHRY, SYGVKD. The V segment lost 6 bases and the J segment 5 bases; nucleotides outside the gene matches: 11. This CDR3 region has 17 residues.